The sample holds one count of the clone carrying this T cell receptor (beta chain). This sequence may be a read error, since a much larger clone differs from it by one base. The sample belongs to a study of blood T cells in healthy people across ages. It was with a sample-barcoded 5' primer and a J-beta primer mix that a second PCR of roughly 6 to 11 cycles was run. Each single sample gave us at least 2.5 million CDR3-containing paired-end reads. MiXCR, run by TCRdb on the 5' RACE reads, gives a single entry per CDR3 protein. The top ten clones hold approximately 20% of a sample with roughly 800,000 distinct CDR3 sequences, more than 45% of them seen once. This clonotype was sampled from a man aged 25 to 40 in good health. Material for sequencing was blood.

CDR3 residues: CSARDLAGYEQFF. The CDR3 DNA sequence: TGCAGTGCTAGAGATCTAGCGGGCTACGAGCAGTTCTTC. The chain combines TRBV20-1 with TRBJ2-1; 8 bases align to TRBD2. The J segment lost 10 bases and the V segment lost 0 bases, leaving 5 bases of the junction unmatched. The CDR3 runs to 13 residues. Per germline, CDR1 DFQATT and CDR2 SNEGSKA (reference sequence).